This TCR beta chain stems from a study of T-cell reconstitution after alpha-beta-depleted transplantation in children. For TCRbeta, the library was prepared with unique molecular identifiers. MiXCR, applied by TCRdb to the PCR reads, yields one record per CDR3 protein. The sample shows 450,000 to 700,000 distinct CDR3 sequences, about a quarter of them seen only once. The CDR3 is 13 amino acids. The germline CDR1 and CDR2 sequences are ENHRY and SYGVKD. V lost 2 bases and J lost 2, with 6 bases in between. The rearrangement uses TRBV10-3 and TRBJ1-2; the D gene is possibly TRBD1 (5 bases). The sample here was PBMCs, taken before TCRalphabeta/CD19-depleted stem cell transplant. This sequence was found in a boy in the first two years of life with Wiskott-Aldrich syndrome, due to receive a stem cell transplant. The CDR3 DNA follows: TGTGCCATCAGTGAGCAGGGAAACTATGGCTACACCTTC. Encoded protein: CAISEQGNYGYTF.